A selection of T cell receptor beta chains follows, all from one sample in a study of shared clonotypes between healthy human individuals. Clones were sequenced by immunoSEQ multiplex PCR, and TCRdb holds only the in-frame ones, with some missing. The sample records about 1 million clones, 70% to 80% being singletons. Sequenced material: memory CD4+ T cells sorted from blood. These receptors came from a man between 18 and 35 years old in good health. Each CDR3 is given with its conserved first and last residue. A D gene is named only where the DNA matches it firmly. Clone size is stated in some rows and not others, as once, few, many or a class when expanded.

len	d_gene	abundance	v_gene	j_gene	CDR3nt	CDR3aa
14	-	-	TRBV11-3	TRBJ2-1	TGTGCCAGCAGCTTACACTCTGTGGGGAATGAGCAGTTCTTC	CASSLHSVGNEQFF
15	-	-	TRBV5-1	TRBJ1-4	TGCGCCAGCTCCCTACAGGGAGGCACTAATGAAAAACTGTTTTTT	CASSLQGGTNEKLFF
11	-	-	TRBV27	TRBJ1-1	TGTGCCAGCAGTTTAAAAGGTGAAGCTTTCTTT	CASSLKGEAFF
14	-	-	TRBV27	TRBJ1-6	TGTGCCAGCAGTTTCCGGGAGGCAAATTCACCCCTCCACTTT	CASSFREANSPLHF
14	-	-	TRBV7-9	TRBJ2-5	TGTGCCAGCAGCTTTGAAGGACTCGGGGAGACCCAGTACTTC	CASSFEGLGETQYF
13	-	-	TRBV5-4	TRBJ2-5	TGTGCCAGCAGCTTGAAAGACCAAGAGACCCAGTACTTC	CASSLKDQETQYF
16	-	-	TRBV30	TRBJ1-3	TGTGCCTGGAGTGTAAGGGGAAGTGTCTCTGGAAACACCATATATTTT	CAWSVRGSVSGNTIYF
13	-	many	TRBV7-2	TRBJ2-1	TGTGCCAGCAGCTTAGTGATATTGGGTGAGCAGTTCTTC	CASSLVILGEQFF
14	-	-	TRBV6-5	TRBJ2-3	TGTGCCAGCAGTTACCTTGGGGCGGGAGATACGCAGTATTTT	CASSYLGAGDTQYF
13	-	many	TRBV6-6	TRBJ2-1	TGTGCCAGCCAGGAGTCCTCCTACAATGAGCAGTTCTTC	CASQESSYNEQFF
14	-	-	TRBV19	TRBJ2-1	TGTGCCAGTAGTATCTGGACTAAATCCGATGAGCAGTTCTTC	CASSIWTKSDEQFF
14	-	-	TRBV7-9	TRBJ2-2	TGTGCCAGCCTTGTGGCAGGGGCCACCGGGGAGCTGTTTTTT	CASLVAGATGELFF
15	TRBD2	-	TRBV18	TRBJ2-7	TGTGCCAGCTCACCACCAACGGGGGGAAGAGGGGAGCAGTACTTC	CASSPPTGGRGEQYF
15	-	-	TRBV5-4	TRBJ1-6	TGTGCCAGCAGCTTGGTAGGGGTAAGAGATTCACCCCTCCACTTT	CASSLVGVRDSPLHF
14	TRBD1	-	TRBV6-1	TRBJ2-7	TGTGCCAGCAGTGAAAGGGACAGGTCCTACGAGCAGTACTTC	CASSERDRSYEQYF
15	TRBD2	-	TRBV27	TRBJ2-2	TGTGCCAGCAGTTTAGCGGGAGGGTACACCGGGGAGCTGTTTTTT	CASSLAGGYTGELFF
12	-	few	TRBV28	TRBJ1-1	TGTGCCAGCAGTCGGATGAGGGCCCAAGCTTTCTTT	CASSRMRAQAFF
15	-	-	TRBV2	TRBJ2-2	TGTGCCAGCAAAGCTAGCGTAGCGAACACCGGGGAGCTGTTTTTT	CASKASVANTGELFF
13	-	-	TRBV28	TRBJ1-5	TGTGCCAGCAGTCAACAGGGAGGTGGGCCCCAGCATTTT	CASSQQGGGPQHF
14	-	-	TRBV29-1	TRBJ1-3	TGCAGCGTTGGCCTTGGGACACATGGAAACACCATATATTTT	CSVGLGTHGNTIYF
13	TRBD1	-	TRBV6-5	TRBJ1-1	TGTGCCAGCAGGGACAGGGCGCACACTGAAGCTTTCTTT	CASRDRAHTEAFF
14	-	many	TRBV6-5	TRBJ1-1	TGTGCCAGCAGTTACTCAGCATCCTCACTTGAAGCTTTCTTT	CASSYSASSLEAFF
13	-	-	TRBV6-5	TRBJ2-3	TGTGCCAGCAGTAGGGGCTCCTACGATACGCAGTATTTT	CASSRGSYDTQYF
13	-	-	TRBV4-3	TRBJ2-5	TGCGCCAGCAGCCAACACACCCAAGAGACCCAGTACTTC	CASSQHTQETQYF
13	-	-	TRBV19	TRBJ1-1	TGTGCCAGTAGTACAGATATGAACACTGAAGCTTTCTTT	CASSTDMNTEAFF
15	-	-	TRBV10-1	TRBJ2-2	TGCGCCAGCAGCTCCGGGACTCTAAACACCGGGGAGCTGTTTTTT	CASSSGTLNTGELFF
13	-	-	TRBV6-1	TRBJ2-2	TGTGCCAGCATTAAGGACGGCACCGGGGAGCTGTTTTTT	CASIKDGTGELFF
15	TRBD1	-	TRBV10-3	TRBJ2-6	TGTGCCATCAGCCAAGACAGGGCTGGGGCCAACGTCCTGACTTTC	CAISQDRAGANVLTF
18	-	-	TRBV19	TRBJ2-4	TGTGCCAGTAGTATTACCCCCGCCGGGGGCTACGGCAAAAACATTCAGTACTTC	CASSITPAGGYGKNIQYF
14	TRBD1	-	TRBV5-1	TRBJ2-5	TGCGCCAGCAGAATGACAGGGGCGGTGGAGACCCAGTACTTC	CASRMTGAVETQYF
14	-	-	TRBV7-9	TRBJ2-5	TGTGCCAGCATGCTGTCTGCTGGCGGGGAAACCCAGTACTTC	CASMLSAGGETQYF
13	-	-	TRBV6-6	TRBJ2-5	TGTGCCAGCAGCCCCGGGTTGGGAGAGACCCAGTACTTC	CASSPGLGETQYF
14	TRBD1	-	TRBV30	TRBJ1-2	TGTGCCTGGAGGACCGGGACAGGGGCCTTTGGCTACACCTTC	CAWRTGTGAFGYTF
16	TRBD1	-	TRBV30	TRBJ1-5	TGTGCCTGGAGTGTAAAACAGGGGGCCACGAATCAGCCCCAGCATTTT	CAWSVKQGATNQPQHF
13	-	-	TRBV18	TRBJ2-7	TGTGCCAGCCGAGAAAGCATAACCTACGAGCAGTACTTC	CASRESITYEQYF
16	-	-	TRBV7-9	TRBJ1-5	TGTGCCAGCAAAACCGGGGCCAGGGGCTTCAATCAGCCCCAGCATTTT	CASKTGARGFNQPQHF
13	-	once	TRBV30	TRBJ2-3	TGTGCCTGGAGTGTAGGGGTGCCAGATACGCAGTATTTT	CAWSVGVPDTQYF
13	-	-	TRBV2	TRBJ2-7	TGTGCCAGCAGTGAAGCAGGGAACTACGAGCAGTACTTC	CASSEAGNYEQYF
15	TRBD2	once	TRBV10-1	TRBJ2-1	TGCGCCAGCAGTACCCGGACTAGCGGGAGGAATGAGCAGTTCTTC	CASSTRTSGRNEQFF
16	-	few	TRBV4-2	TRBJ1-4	TGTGCCAGCAGCCAAGATCCCAAGGCAACTAATGAAAAACTGTTTTTT	CASSQDPKATNEKLFF
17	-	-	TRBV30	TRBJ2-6	TGTGCCTGGAGTGCGTCCAGATTTCCCTCTGGGGCCAACGTCCTGACTTTC	CAWSASRFPSGANVLTF